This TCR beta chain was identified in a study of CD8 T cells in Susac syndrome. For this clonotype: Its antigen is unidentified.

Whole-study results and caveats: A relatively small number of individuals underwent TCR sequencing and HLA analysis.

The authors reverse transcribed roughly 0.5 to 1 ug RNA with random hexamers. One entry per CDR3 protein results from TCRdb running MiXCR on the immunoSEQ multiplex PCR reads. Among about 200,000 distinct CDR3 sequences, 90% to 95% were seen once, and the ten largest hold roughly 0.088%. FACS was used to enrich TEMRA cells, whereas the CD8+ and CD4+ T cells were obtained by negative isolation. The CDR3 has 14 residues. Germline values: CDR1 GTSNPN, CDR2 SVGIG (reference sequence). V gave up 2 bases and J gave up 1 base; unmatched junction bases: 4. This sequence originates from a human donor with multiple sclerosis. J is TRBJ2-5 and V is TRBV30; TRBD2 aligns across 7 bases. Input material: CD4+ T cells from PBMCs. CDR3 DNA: TGTGCCTGGAGTCCACCGGGGGGCCAAGAGACCCAGTACTTC. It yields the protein CAWSPPGGQETQYF.